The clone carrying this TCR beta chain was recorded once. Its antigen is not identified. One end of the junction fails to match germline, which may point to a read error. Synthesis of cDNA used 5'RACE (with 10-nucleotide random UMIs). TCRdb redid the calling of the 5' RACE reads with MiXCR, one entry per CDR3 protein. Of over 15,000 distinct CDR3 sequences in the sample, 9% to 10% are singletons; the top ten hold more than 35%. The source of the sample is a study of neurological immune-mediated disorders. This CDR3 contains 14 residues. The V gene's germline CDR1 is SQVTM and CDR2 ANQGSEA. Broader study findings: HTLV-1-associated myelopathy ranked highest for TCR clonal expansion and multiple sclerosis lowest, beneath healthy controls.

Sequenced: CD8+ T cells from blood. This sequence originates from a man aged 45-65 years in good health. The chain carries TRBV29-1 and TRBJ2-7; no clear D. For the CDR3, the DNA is TGCAGCGTTGTCTGGCAGGCCGGCACCTACGAGCAGTACTTT. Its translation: CSVVWQAGTYEQYF.